This T cell receptor beta chain was sequenced during a study of Graves' ophthalmopathy and Graves' hyperthyroidism. Trimming took 3 bases from V and 0 from J; bases not matched to a gene: 6. This CDR3 spans 17 amino acids. Germline V lookup: CDR1 SGDLS, CDR2 YYNGEE. Study conclusions and caveats: Among thyroid clonotypes expanded above 0.001 frequency, most also appeared in blood.

Enrollment excluded any patients with other autoimmune diseases, uncontrolled infections, pregnancy or lactation. Patients were diagnosed from clinical symptoms, serum thyroxine, TRAb, thyroid ultrasound and orbital computed tomography. This clonotype was detected ten times or more. Its matching antigen is unknown. The authors amplified TCR beta CDR3 regions, and they did so from RNA transcripts for repertoire sequencing. HTBI primers primed a first-round RT-PCR, and a second-round multiplex PCR followed. TCRdb itself ran the multiplex PCR reads through MiXCR, one entry per CDR3 protein. This sample has a few hundred thousand distinct CDR3 sequences, with approximately 35% found just once.

Sample: peripheral blood or thyroid tissue (not recorded which). The clonotype was recovered from an adult man with Graves' hyperthyroidism. This chain joins TRBV9 and TRBJ1-6, with 7 bases fitting TRBD1. The CDR3 loop is CASSAPTGSSYNSPLHF. The CDR3 DNA reads as TGTGCCAGCAGCGCCCCGACAGGGAGCTCCTATAATTCACCCCTCCACTTT. Looking up the rest from reference TRBV9 and TRBJ1-6 gives the full variable domain: DSGVTQTPKHLITATGQRVTLRCSPRSGDLSVYWYQQSLDQGLQFLIQYYNGEERAKGNILERFSAQQFPDLHSELNLSSLELGDSALYFCASSAPTGSSYNSPLHFGNGTRLTVT.